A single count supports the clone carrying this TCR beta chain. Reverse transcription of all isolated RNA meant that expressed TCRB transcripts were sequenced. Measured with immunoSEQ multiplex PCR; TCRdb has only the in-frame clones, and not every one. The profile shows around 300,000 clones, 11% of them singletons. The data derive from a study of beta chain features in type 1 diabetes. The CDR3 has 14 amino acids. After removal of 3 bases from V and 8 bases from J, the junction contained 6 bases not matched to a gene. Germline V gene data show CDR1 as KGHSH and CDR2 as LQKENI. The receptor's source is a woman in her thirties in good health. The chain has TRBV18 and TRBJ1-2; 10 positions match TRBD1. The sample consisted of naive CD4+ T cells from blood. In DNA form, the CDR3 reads TGTGCCAGCTCACCTCCCGGGACAGGGGACGGCTACACCTTC. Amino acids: CASSPPGTGDGYTF.